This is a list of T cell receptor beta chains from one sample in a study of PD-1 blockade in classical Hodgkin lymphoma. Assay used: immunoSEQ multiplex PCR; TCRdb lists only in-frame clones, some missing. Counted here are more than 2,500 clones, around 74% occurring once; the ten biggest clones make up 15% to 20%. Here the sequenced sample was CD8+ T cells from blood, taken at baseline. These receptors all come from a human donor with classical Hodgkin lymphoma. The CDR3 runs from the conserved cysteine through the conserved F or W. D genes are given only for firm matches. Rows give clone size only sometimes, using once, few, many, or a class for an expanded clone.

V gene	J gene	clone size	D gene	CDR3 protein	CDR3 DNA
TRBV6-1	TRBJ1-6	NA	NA	CASKGDRGHNSPLHF	TGTGCCAGCAAGGGGGACCGGGGTCATAATTCACCCCTCCACTTT
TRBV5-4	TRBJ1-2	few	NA	CLGQGSGGYTF	TGTCTAGGGCAAGGGTCGGGTGGCTACACCTTC
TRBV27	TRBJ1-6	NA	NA	CASSPREVNSPLHF	TGTGCCAGCAGTCCCCGCGAGGTCAATTCACCCCTCCACTTT
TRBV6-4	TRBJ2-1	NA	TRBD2	CASSALAGGPDEQFF	TGTGCCAGCAGCGCACTAGCGGGGGGGCCCGATGAGCAGTTCTTC
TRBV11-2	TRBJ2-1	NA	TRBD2	CASSLGPSGGYNEQFF	TGTGCCAGCAGCTTAGGGCCTAGCGGGGGTTACAATGAGCAGTTCTTC
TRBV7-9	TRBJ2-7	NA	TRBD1	CASSHGTEVEQYF	TGTGCCAGCAGCCACGGGACAGAAGTCGAGCAGTACTTC
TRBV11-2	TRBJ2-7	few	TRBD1	CASSSTGTGHYEQYF	TGTGCCAGCAGCTCCACCGGGACAGGTCACTACGAGCAGTACTTC
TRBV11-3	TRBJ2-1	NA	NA	CASSLEVGGNEQFF	TGTGCCAGCAGCTTAGAAGTAGGGGGAAATGAGCAGTTCTTC
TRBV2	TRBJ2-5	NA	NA	CASRTFRGQETQYF	TGTGCCAGTCGGACTTTCCGGGGACAAGAGACCCAGTACTTC
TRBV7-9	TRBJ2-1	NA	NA	CASSLGVDNEQFF	TGTGCCAGCAGCTTAGGGGTGGACAATGAGCAGTTCTTC
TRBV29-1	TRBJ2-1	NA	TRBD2	CSVAGFAGGTYNEQFF	TGCAGCGTTGCTGGTTTTGCGGGGGGGACCTACAATGAGCAGTTCTTC
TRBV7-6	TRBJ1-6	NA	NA	CASSYRQNSPLHF	TGTGCCAGCAGCTATAGACAGAATTCACCCCTCCACTTT
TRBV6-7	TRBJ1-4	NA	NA	CASSYSILGVPNEKLFF	TGTGCCAGCAGTTACTCTATTTTGGGTGTCCCTAATGAAAAACTGTTTTTT
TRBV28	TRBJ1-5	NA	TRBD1	CASSLVGQAYYGNQPQHF	TGTGCCAGCAGTTTAGTCGGACAGGCTTACTACGGCAATCAGCCCCAGCATTTT
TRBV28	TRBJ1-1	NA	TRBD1	CASSFLGTGGTEAFF	TGTGCCAGCAGTTTTCTCGGGACAGGAGGGACTGAAGCTTTCTTT
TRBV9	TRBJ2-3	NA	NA	CASSVDNRFTDTQYF	TGTGCCAGCAGCGTAGACAACAGGTTCACAGATACGCAGTATTTT
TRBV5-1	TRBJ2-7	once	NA	CASSFTGYEQYF	TGCGCCAGCAGCTTTACAGGGTACGAGCAGTACTTC
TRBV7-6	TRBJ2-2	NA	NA	CASSFSIGMAGELFF	TGTGCCAGCAGCTTTAGCATAGGAATGGCCGGGGAGCTGTTTTTT
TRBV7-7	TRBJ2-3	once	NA	CASSPLLADTQYF	TGTGCTAGCAGCCCCTTGCTGGCAGATACGCAGTATTTT
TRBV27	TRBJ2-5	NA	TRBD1	CASSLGAGGPQYF	TGTGCCAGCAGTTTAGGGGCAGGGGGTCCCCAGTACTTC
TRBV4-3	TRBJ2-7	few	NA	CASSQDSGFYEQYF	TGCGCCAGCAGCCAAGATAGTGGCTTCTACGAGCAGTACTTC
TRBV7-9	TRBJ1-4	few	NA	CASSPEGRREKLFF	TGTGCCAGCAGCCCCGAGGGGCGTCGGGAAAAACTGTTTTTT
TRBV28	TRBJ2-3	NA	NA	CASSLAGLDTQYF	TGTGCCAGCAGTTTAGCAGGGTTGGATACGCAGTATTTT
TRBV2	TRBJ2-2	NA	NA	CASSEWGANTGELFF	TGTGCCAGCAGTGAATGGGGGGCCAACACCGGGGAGCTGTTTTTT
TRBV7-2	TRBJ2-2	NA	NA	CASSRPGGELFF	TGTGCCAGCAGCCGCCCAGGGGGGGAGCTGTTTTTT
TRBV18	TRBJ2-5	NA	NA	CASSPGALYQETQYF	TGTGCCAGCTCACCAGGGGCCCTGTACCAAGAGACCCAGTACTTC
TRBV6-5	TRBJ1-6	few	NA	CASSYIGRGGSPLHF	TGTGCCAGCAGTTACATCGGCAGGGGAGGATCACCCCTCCACTTT
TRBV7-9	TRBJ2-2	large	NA	CASSRPGGELFF	TGTGCCAGCAGCCGCCCAGGGGGGGAGCTGTTTTTT
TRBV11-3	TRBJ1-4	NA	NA	CASSLVKTYRDFATNEKLFF	TGTGCCAGCAGCTTAGTCAAGACCTACCGAGATTTTGCAACTAATGAAAAACTGTTTTTT
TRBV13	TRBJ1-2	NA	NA	CASSLWGKANYGYTF	TGTGCCAGCAGCTTATGGGGGAAAGCTAACTATGGCTACACCTTC
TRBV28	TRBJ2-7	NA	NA	CASRGLTLYEQYF	TGTGCCAGCCGGGGGCTTACGCTCTACGAGCAGTACTTC
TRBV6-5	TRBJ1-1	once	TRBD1	CASSYRDRGRNPEAFF	TGTGCCAGCAGTTACAGGGACAGGGGGCGGAATCCTGAAGCTTTCTTT
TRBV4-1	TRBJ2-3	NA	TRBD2	CASSQEAVGGASDTQYF	TGCGCCAGCAGCCAAGAAGCGGTCGGGGGGGCCTCAGATACGCAGTATTTT
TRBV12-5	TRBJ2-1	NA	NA	CASGPQGRQFF	TGTGCTAGTGGTCCTCAGGGGAGGCAGTTCTTC
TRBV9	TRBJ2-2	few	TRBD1	CASSVADRGRRELFF	TGTGCCAGCAGCGTAGCGGACAGGGGACGAAGGGAGCTGTTTTTT
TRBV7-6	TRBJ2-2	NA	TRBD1	CASSRGQGSYSGELFF	TGTGCCAGCAGCAGAGGACAGGGATCGTACTCCGGGGAGCTGTTTTTT
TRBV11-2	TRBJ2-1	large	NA	CASSLVTGKSYNEQFF	TGTGCCAGCAGCTTAGTAACAGGGAAATCCTACAATGAGCAGTTCTTC
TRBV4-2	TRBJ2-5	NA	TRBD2	CASSQEGSGGQETQYF	TGTGCCAGCAGCCAAGAAGGTAGCGGGGGGCAAGAGACCCAGTACTTC
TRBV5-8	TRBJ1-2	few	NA	CASSLSIYGYTF	TGTGCCAGCAGCTTGTCTATCTATGGCTACACCTTC
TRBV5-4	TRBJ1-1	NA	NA	CASSLGPGAIEAFF	TGTGCCAGCAGCTTGGGGCCAGGGGCTATTGAAGCTTTCTTT